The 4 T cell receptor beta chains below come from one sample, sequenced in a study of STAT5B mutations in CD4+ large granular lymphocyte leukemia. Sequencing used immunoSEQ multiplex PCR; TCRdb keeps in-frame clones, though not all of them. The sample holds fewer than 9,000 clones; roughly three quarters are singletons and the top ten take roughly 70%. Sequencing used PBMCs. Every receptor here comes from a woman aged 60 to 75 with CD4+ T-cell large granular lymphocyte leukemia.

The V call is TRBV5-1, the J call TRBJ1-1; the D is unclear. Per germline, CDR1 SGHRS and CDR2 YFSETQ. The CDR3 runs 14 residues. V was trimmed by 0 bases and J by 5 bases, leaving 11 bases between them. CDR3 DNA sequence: TGCGCCAGCAGCTTGGATTGGTTGGGAACTGAAGCTTTCTTT. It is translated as CASSLDWLGTEAFF.

This chain's CDR3 is CASSQERGVTGELFF. CDR3 in DNA: TGCGCCAGCAGCCAAGAACGAGGGGTCACCGGGGAGCTGTTTTTT. The rearrangement uses TRBV4-3 and TRBJ2-2; D assignment may be TRBD1 or TRBD2 (5 bases each). CDR1 LGHNA and CDR2 YSLEER come from the germline V gene. There are 15 residues in the CDR3. V shed 0 bases and J shed 4 bases, with 9 bases lying between them.

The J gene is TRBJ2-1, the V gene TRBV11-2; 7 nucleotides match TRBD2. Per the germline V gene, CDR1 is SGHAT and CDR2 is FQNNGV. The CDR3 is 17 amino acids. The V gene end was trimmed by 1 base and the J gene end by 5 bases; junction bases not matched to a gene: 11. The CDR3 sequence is CASSLGEAGWVDNEQFF. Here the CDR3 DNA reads TGTGCCAGCAGCTTAGGGGAAGCGGGGTGGGTCGACAATGAGCAGTTCTTC.

This CDR3 is CASSHVRDSDSGANVLTF. In DNA form, the CDR3 reads TGTGCCAGCAGCCACGTCCGGGACAGTGACTCTGGGGCCAACGTCCTGACTTTC. The chain employs TRBV11-1 and TRBJ2-6; 7 nucleotides align to TRBD1. With V trimmed by 5 bases and J by 0 bases, 10 bases remained unmatched. Looked up from germline, CDR1 is SGHAT and CDR2 is FQDESV (reference sequence). CDR3 length equals 18 residues.